This T cell receptor (beta chain) was recorded in a study of cytomegalovirus exposure and HLA in healthy donors. Regarding the study as a whole: Being productive about 87% or about 30% of the time was typical of most TCR beta V segments in an earlier analysis.

Healthy individuals who donated bone marrow served as the donors. The PCR had 60 Vbeta and 13 Jbeta primers. Libraries were prepared by immunoSEQ multiplex PCR; TCRdb keeps only in-frame clonotypes and omits some of them. Altogether about 140,000 clones are present, roughly 80% being singletons, with the ten largest covering about 0.97%. V was pared by 6 bases and J by 9 bases, with 11 bases of the junction left unmatched. CDR3 length: 14 amino acids. Germline CDR1 is SNHLY and CDR2 is FYNNEI. Comments on this clone: Its target is unknown.

This receptor was identified in a man aged 18 to 29 in good health and CMV-seronegative. This chain joins TRBV2 and TRBJ2-3; 8 nucleotides match TRBD1. Input material: PBMCs. As DNA, the CDR3 is TGTGCCAGCAGCCCGGACAGGGTTTCGTGGACGCAGTATTTT. This sequence encodes CASSPDRVSWTQYF. The whole variable domain, filled in from reference TRBV2 and TRBJ2-3, reads EPEVTQTPSHQVTQMGQEVILRCVPISNHLYFYWYRQILGQKVEFLVSFYNNEISEKSEIFDDQFSVERPDGSNFTLKIRSTKLEDSAMYFCASSPDRVSWTQYFGPGTRLTVL.